This TCR beta chain was recorded in a study of blood T cells in healthy people across ages (dated by TCRdb to the mid-2010s). With respect to the entire study: In model experiments, roughly one uniquely barcoded TCR beta cDNA molecule per two T cells was captured by template switching. Age-related changes in TCR beta repertoire diversity were measured in the study by deep sequencing normalized with unique cDNA molecular identifiers. The donors were split into four age groups: young (average 16 years), middle-aged (about 40), aged (more than 60) and long-lived (approximately 80). To avoid experimental bias, donors of different ages were spread randomly across the sequencing lanes. The study analyzed two additional independent replicas of 1 million unique cDNA reads from the same blood draw for two donors, one aged 18 to 29 and one aged 80 or older. On the study overall, not on this receptor specifically: Observed TCR beta diversity per million T cells fell roughly linearly with age, and a significant reduction was already apparent by age around 36. Total diversity estimates from one million sequenced T cells were considered lower bounds and underestimates. The long-lived group showed more naive CD4+ T cells, fewer expanded clones and increased TCR diversity than the aged group, suggesting age selection. Because donor CMV infection status was unknown, age-related changes in expanded clonotypes were potentially confounded. The percentage of naive T cells measured by flow cytometry correlated strongly with observed TCR beta diversity. Bulk unsorted PBMC profiling prevented conclusive comparison of naive and antigen-experienced compartments.

Systemically healthy Caucasian individuals from Russia, 39 in total and aged about 6 to 90 years, were included as donors. Each donor gave ten milliliters of peripheral blood, collected into EDTA-treated Vacutainer tubes. Ficoll-Paque density-gradient centrifugation was used to isolate PBMCs, with at least 7 million per sample. Total RNA was extracted from PBMCs with Trizol reagent, with at least 5 micrograms obtained per sample. The percentages of naive CD45RAhigh/CD27high T cells were determined by flow cytometry on a PBMC aliquot from every donor. For this clonotype: There is no known antigen for this receptor. No quality values exist for individual bases; no much larger clone is one base distant.

The cysteine opens and the phenylalanine closes a CDR3 of 15 amino acids. Only the CDR3 DNA is retained, 45 bases long and in frame from the first base. Per the germline V gene, SGDLS is the CDR1 and YYNGEE is the CDR2. V is pared back by 1 base and J by 0 bases, with 10 bases lying between the germline termini. The method behind the library was 5' RACE. The listed sequencing device is Illumina HiSeq 2500. A second PCR of about 6 to 12 cycles was run with a J-beta primer mix and a sample-barcoded 5' primer. Each TCR beta cDNA molecule received a unique molecular identifier from a template-switch 5' adaptor carrying 12 random nucleotides. Each sample yielded at least 3 million CDR3-containing paired-end reads. The Mint cDNA synthesis kit, primed by a TRBC-specific oligonucleotide, was used to synthesize first-strand cDNA from all RNA. After uracil-DNA glycosylase treatment, a first 18-cycle PCR used universal primers M1SS and BC2_uni_R on all cDNA. In the source study's methods: For normalization, 1 million high-quality reads, each with a distinct molecular identifier, were randomly selected from each sample. Reads sharing molecular identifiers were discarded rather than binned into consensus sequences. CDR3 identification, clonotype clustering and error correction used MiTCR with a Q25 quality threshold and the strictest error-elimination algorithm. A nonparametric unseen species model with Euler transformation was used to estimate lower-bound total TCR beta diversity. Starting from the raw public reads, TCRdb applied fastp trimming at Q25, assembled clones with MiXCR and retained in-frame beta chains. Rows merge per CDR3 protein into single entries with the most common DNA and genes. The V and J calls here are based on TCRdb, not the publication. Here the sample has some 1.4 million distinct CDR3 sequences; 42% occur a single time. Of the sample, 6.5% to 10% is held by the ten largest clones.

The rearrangement combines TRBV9 with TRBJ1-2, with the D segment identity uncertain. The receptor comes from a young woman in good health. Sequenced input: blood. The nucleotides read TGTGCCAGCAGCGTAAAAGACGGTGCTAACTATGGCTACACCTTC. Its product reads: CASSVKDGANYGYTF.